This entry is about one T cell receptor beta chain. Its antigen is not known. The sample belongs to a study of cytomegalovirus exposure and HLA in healthy donors. The wider study: Unique TCRs from HLA-typed donors, roughly 87 million of them, were held in an early data release. Study observations and caveats: As a later analysis showed, several of the most significant clusters appeared to be linked to common viral pathogens. Cytomegalovirus-associated TCR beta chains were listed, numbering over 150. More clonal expansion characterized HLA-associated TCR beta chains than equally common others in a later analysis.

Both 60 Vbeta primers and 13 Jbeta primers went into the PCR. Assay used: immunoSEQ multiplex PCR; TCRdb lists only in-frame clones, some missing. This sample carries about 92,000 clones, over 75% of them seen once, and the ten largest clones take under 8%. This CDR3 has 14 residues. V was trimmed by 0 bases and J by 0 bases, leaving 5 bases between them. Germline V gene lookup returns CDR1 MGHRA and CDR2 YSYEKL. The specimen was PBMCs. The receptor was derived from a man aged 50 to 60 in good health and CMV-seropositive. The rearrangement links TRBV4-1 to TRBJ1-1; D remains unclear. The CDR3 is CASSQDVLNTEAFF. CDR3 DNA: TGCGCCAGCAGCCAAGATGTCTTGAACACTGAAGCTTTCTTT.